This T cell receptor (beta chain) was sequenced in a study of shared clonotypes between healthy human individuals. General study points: Researchers found naive subsets generally carried larger estimated richness than memory subsets.

Measured with immunoSEQ multiplex PCR; TCRdb has only the in-frame clones, and not every one. The profile shows fewer than 2.5 million clones, 93% of them singletons. This clone was seen a single time. Its antigen remains unknown. The CDR3 runs 13 residues. The germline V gene has CDR1 SGHNT and CDR2 YENEEA. V gave up 5 bases and J gave up 4 bases; unmatched junction bases: 5. Investigators divided CD4+ cells into CD45RA+ naive and CD45RA-negative memory subsets. Specimen: naive CD4+ T cells from PBMCs. The subset: CD45RA+ positively selected. V is TRBV11-3 and J is TRBJ2-7; 7 bases fit TRBD1. The clonotype originates from a young man in good health. Some clones in this sample may be carry-over from other donors' samples. The CDR3 DNA sequence: TGTGCCAGCAGCGAGGGGGCGCGGTACGAGCAGTACTTC. It yields the protein CASSEGARYEQYF.